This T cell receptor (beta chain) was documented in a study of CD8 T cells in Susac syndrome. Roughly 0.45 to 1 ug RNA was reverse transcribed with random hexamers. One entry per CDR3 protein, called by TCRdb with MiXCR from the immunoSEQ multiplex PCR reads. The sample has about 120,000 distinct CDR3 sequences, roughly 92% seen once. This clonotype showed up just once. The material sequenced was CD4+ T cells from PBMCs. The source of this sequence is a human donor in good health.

CDR3 loop: CASSMGQGLAGNTIYF. The CDR3 DNA sequence: TGTGCCAGTAGTATGGGACAGGGACTTGCTGGAAACACCATATATTTT. V and J are TRBV19 and TRBJ1-3; 9 bases map to TRBD1. Looked up from germline, CDR1 is LNHDA and CDR2 is SQIVND (reference sequence). Unmatched junction bases numbered 5, after V lost 3 bases and J lost 2 bases. CDR3 size: 16 residues.